Each of the 25 T cell receptor beta chains below was sequenced from the same sample in a study of blood T cell repertoires in COVID-19. Method: immunoSEQ multiplex PCR; TCRdb's copy keeps in-frame clones and lacks some. The sample carries more than 20,000 clones, approximately 87% recorded once. The sequencing sample was made of peripheral blood. The receptors were sampled from a human donor with active COVID-19. The donor label of this sample is uncertain.

The chain carries TRBV29-1 and TRBJ1-4, with 10 bases lining up with TRBD1. Germline V lookup: CDR1 SQVTM, CDR2 ANQGSEA. This CDR3 is built from 20 residues. The junction had 24 bases not matched to a gene; V was cut back by 6 bases and J by 5 bases. DNA of the CDR3: TGCAGCGTCCGAAGAGGAGGGGGACAGGGGAATTACCTACGCAATGAAAAACTGTTTTTT. Encoded protein: CSVRRGGGQGNYLRNEKLFF. Combining the CDR3 with reference TRBV29-1 and TRBJ1-4 gives the whole variable domain SAVISQKPSRDICQRGTSLTIQCQVDSQVTMMFWYRQQPGQSLTLIATANQGSEATYESGFVIDKFPISRPNLTFSTLTVSNMSPEDSSIYLCSVRRGGGQGNYLRNEKLFFGSGTQLSVL.

The sample holds a few counts of this clone. The chain is built from TRBV6-2 or TRBV6-3 and TRBJ2-7; D is perhaps TRBD1 (5 bases). The length of the CDR3 is 15 residues. Germline V lookup: CDR1 MNHEY, CDR2 SVGEGT. V shed 2 bases and J shed 4 bases, with 15 bases lying between them. For the CDR3, the DNA is TGTGCCAGCAGTTACCCGCAGGGAAGAACATACGAGCAGTACTTC. This translates into CASSYPQGRTYEQYF.

This chain connects TRBV5-4 to TRBJ2-7; 8 bases align to TRBD2. V trimming: 4 bases; J trimming: 6 bases; junction bases outside the gene matches: 6. Germline V CDR1 and CDR2: SGHNT, YYREEE (reference sequence). The CDR3 consists of 13 residues. CDR3 nucleotide sequence: TGTGCCAGCAGCCGCCCGGGGGGGTTCGAGCAGTACTTC. Translating it yields CASSRPGGFEQYF.

This chain joins TRBV6-2 or TRBV6-3 and TRBJ2-2; possibly TRBD1 for D (5 bases). V lost 2 bases and J lost 4, with 11 bases in between. Germline V gene sequence: CDR1 MNHEY, CDR2 SVGEGT. This CDR3 is 15 amino acids long. The CDR3 protein is CASSYQGLVTGELFF. The CDR3 nucleotides are TGTGCCAGCAGTTACCAGGGTCTAGTCACCGGGGAGCTGTTTTTT.

The rearrangement links TRBV5-8 to TRBJ2-3, with TRBD2 matching 11 bases. The germline CDR1 and CDR2 sequences are SGHTS and YDEGEE. The CDR3 has 15 residues. V shed 2 bases and J 3 bases; nucleotides not matched to a gene: 2. The chain's CDR3 is CASSFTSGGTDTQYF. For the CDR3, the DNA is TGTGCCAGCAGCTTTACTAGCGGGGGAACAGATACGCAGTATTTT. Together with reference TRBV5-8 and TRBJ2-3, the CDR3 gives the full variable domain: EAGVTQSPTHLIKTRGQQATLRCSPISGHTSVYWYQQALGLGLQFLLWYDEGEERNRGNFPPRFSGRQFPNYSSELNVNALELEDSALYLCASSFTSGGTDTQYFGPGTRLTVL.

The V and J genes are TRBV15 and TRBJ2-3, with 11 nucleotides matching TRBD2. The CDR3 consists of 20 residues. In germline, CDR1 is LNHNV, CDR2 YYDKDF (reference sequence). V lost 0 bases, J lost 2 bases, and 13 bases stayed unmatched. The CDR3 nucleotides read TGTGCCACCAGCAGAGATGTCCCGGGACTAGCGGAAAGTTTCACAGATACGCAGTATTTT. It specifies CATSRDVPGLAESFTDTQYF.

This chain joins TRBV4-2 and TRBJ1-1; D is possibly TRBD1 (6 bases). The CDR3 totals 16 residues. Trimming stripped 2 bases from V and 1 base from J, with 14 bases between. Germline CDR1 is LGHNA and CDR2 is YNFKEQ. The CDR3 loop reads CASSQFPTGRNTEAFF. The CDR3 nucleotides read TGTGCCAGCAGCCAATTCCCTACAGGGAGGAACACTGAAGCTTTCTTT.

CDR3 DNA sequence: TGTGCCAGCAGCCAGGGGGGCACCAACTATGGCTACACCTTC. Translating gives CASSQGGTNYGYTF. The chain carries TRBV7-9 and TRBJ1-2, with TRBD1 identical over 7 bases. The CDR3 sequence is 14 residues long. CDR1 is SEHNR, CDR2 FQNEAQ, per germline (reference sequence). V dropped 5 bases and J dropped 2; count of bases not matched to a gene: 5.

The rearrangement links TRBV28 to TRBJ2-5; TRBD1 agrees at 9 bases. There are 14 residues in the CDR3. Trimming at V came to 4 bases and at J to 5 bases, leaving 5 bases not matched to a gene. CDR1 is MDHEN, CDR2 SYDVKM, per germline. CDR3: CASSYDRGRETQYF. The CDR3 DNA reads TGTGCCAGCAGTTACGACAGGGGGAGGGAGACCCAGTACTTC.

The chain recombines TRBV5-6 with TRBJ1-1; 7 nucleotides align to TRBD1. After removal of 4 bases from V and 5 bases from J, the junction contained 11 bases not matched to a gene. Germline CDR1 and CDR2: SGHDT and YYEEEE. CDR3 length: 15 residues. The CDR3 sequence: CASSEIPTGRTEAFF. The CDR3 region has the DNA TGTGCCAGCAGCGAAATCCCGACAGGGCGAACTGAAGCTTTCTTT.

This clone has just one count. V usage is TRBV15 and J usage is TRBJ2-5, with 12 positions matching TRBD2. The germline CDR1 and CDR2 sequences are LNHNV and YYDKDF (reference sequence). After removal of 4 bases from V and 5 bases from J, the junction contained 5 bases not matched to a gene. This CDR3 spans 15 amino acids. CDR3 amino acids: CATSNPGTSGETQYF. CDR3 nucleotides: TGTGCCACCAGCAACCCCGGGACTAGCGGGGAGACCCAGTACTTC. Drawing the rest from reference TRBV15 and TRBJ2-5, the complete variable domain is DAMVIQNPRYQVTQFGKPVTLSCSQTLNHNVMYWYQQKSSQAPKLLFHYYDKDFNNEADTPDNFQSRRPNTSFCFLDIRSPGLGDTAMYLCATSNPGTSGETQYFGPGTRLLVL.

The rearrangement joins TRBV7-2 to TRBJ2-5, with TRBD1 matching over 8 bases. V lost 5 bases, J lost 4 bases, and 3 bases stayed unmatched. Germline CDR1 is SGHTA and CDR2 is FQGNSA. The CDR3 sequence is 13 residues long. The CDR3 spells CASSRQGRETQYF. As DNA, the CDR3 is TGTGCCAGCAGCAGACAGGGGAGAGAGACCCAGTACTTC.

The J gene is TRBJ2-7, the V gene TRBV19; 7 bases agree with TRBD2. Losses at the gene ends were 5 bases for V and 2 bases for J; bases not matched to a gene: 6. The length of the CDR3 is 14 residues. Germline values: CDR1 LNHDA, CDR2 SQIVND (reference sequence). CDR3 coding DNA: TGTGCCAGTAGTCACCCGGGGGGTACCTACGAGCAGTACTTC. Protein product: CASSHPGGTYEQYF.

The chain has TRBV7-2 and TRBJ2-7; 7 nucleotides match TRBD2. J lost 3 bases, V lost 2 bases, and 7 bases had no gene match. Looked up from germline, CDR1 is SGHTA and CDR2 is FQGNSA. This CDR3 contains 15 residues. The CDR3 DNA reads as TGTGCCAGCAGCTTAACTCGGGAGGCGAACTACGAGCAGTACTTC. Amino acids: CASSLTREANYEQYF.

This rearrangement joins TRBV7-2 to TRBJ1-5; 7 bases are shared with TRBD1. Germline V gene lookup returns CDR1 SGHTA and CDR2 FQGNSA. There are 17 residues in the CDR3. J gave up 7 bases and V 1 base, and 13 bases lay outside the gene matches. CDR3 DNA sequence: TGTGCCAGCAGCTTAGGGGCCCTAACAGGGGCAGGACAGCCCCAGCATTTT. This encodes CASSLGALTGAGQPQHF.

This clone was found once. The chain links TRBV6-4 to TRBJ2-6; 8 bases agree with TRBD1. CDR1 and CDR2 from the germline V gene are MRHNA and SNTAGT. The V and J ends lost 5 bases and 2 bases, in that order; junction bases with no gene match: 2. This CDR3 has 15 amino acids. In DNA form, the CDR3 reads TGTGCCAGCAGTTTGGACAGGGCTGGGGCCAACGTCCTGACTTTC. It translates to CASSLDRAGANVLTF.

V gene TRBV15 combines with J gene TRBJ1-2, with D perhaps matching TRBD1 (5 bases). V lost 1 base, J lost 5 bases, and 11 bases lay in between. CDR1 and CDR2 from the germline V gene are LNHNV and YYDKDF (reference sequence). There are 14 residues in the CDR3. CDR3 residues: CATSRVGRAYGYTF. CDR3 coding DNA: TGTGCCACCAGCAGAGTTGGCAGGGCTTATGGCTACACCTTC.

J is TRBJ1-2 and V is TRBV7-9; 7 bases are shared with TRBD1. The CDR3 has 14 amino acids. The germline V gene encodes CDR1 SEHNR and CDR2 FQNEAQ (reference sequence). After removal of 3 bases from V and 0 bases from J, the junction contained 1 base not matched to a gene. CDR3 loop: CASSFGQANYGYTF. Here the CDR3 DNA reads TGTGCCAGCAGCTTTGGACAGGCTAACTATGGCTACACCTTC.

The rearrangement joins TRBV5-6 to TRBJ1-2, with D perhaps matching TRBD1 (6 bases). Trimming took off 2 bases at V and 8 bases at J, with 22 bases between the two ends. The CDR3 runs to 16 residues. Per the germline V gene, CDR1 is SGHDT and CDR2 is YYEEEE. The CDR3 reads CASSFGSFQGSKGYTF. The DNA of the CDR3 is TGTGCCAGCAGCTTCGGGTCTTTCCAGGGGTCGAAAGGCTACACCTTC.

The rearrangement joins TRBV28 to TRBJ1-6; 9 bases are shared with TRBD1. The CDR3 totals 17 residues. V trimming: 1 base; J trimming: 4 bases; junction bases outside the gene matches: 5. The germline V gene encodes CDR1 MDHEN and CDR2 SYDVKM. This CDR3 is CASSLLGQGSYNSPLHF. In nucleotides, the CDR3 is TGTGCCAGCAGTTTATTAGGACAGGGGTCGTATAATTCACCCCTCCACTTT. The variable domain in full, completed from reference TRBV28 and TRBJ1-6, reads DVKVTQSSRYLVKRTGEKVFLECVQDMDHENMFWYRQDPGLGLRLIYFSYDVKMKEKGDIPEGYSVSREKKERFSLILESASTNQTSMYLCASSLLGQGSYNSPLHFGNGTRLTVT.

This clone has just one count. The chain recombines TRBV6-5 with TRBJ1-1, with a possible D match to TRBD1 (5 bases). V lost 5 bases, J lost 3 bases, and 13 bases lay in between. The CDR3 consists of 14 residues. CDR1 is MNHEY and CDR2 is SVGAGI in the germline V gene. This CDR3 reads CASSPVWGDTEAFF. The DNA of the CDR3 is TGTGCCAGCAGTCCCGTCTGGGGGGACACTGAAGCTTTCTTT.

This clone was detected only a few times. J is TRBJ2-7 and V is TRBV6-5, with D possibly matching TRBD2 (6 bases). The CDR3 contains 13 residues. The germline CDR1 and CDR2 sequences are MNHEY and SVGAGI. The CDR3 DNA reads as TGTGCGACCAGACTGGAGGGGTACTACGAGCAGTACTTC. Translation gives CATRLEGYYEQYF.

The chain recombines TRBV28 with TRBJ2-7; D gene ambiguous. Trimming took 6 bases from V and 5 from J, leaving 11 bases between them. The length of the CDR3 is 12 residues. Germline V CDR1 and CDR2: MDHEN, SYDVKM. The CDR3 nucleotides read TGTGCCAGCAGGACAACAGAGAACGAGCAGTACTTC. As protein: CASRTTENEQYF. Using reference TRBV28 and TRBJ2-7 for the parts outside the CDR3, the full variable domain is DVKVTQSSRYLVKRTGEKVFLECVQDMDHENMFWYRQDPGLGLRLIYFSYDVKMKEKGDIPEGYSVSREKKERFSLILESASTNQTSMYLCASRTTENEQYFGPGTRLTVT.

The chain couples TRBV14 to TRBJ2-2; D is uncertain. This CDR3 has 15 residues. The V end lost 0 bases, the J end lost 1 base, and 6 bases lay between the germline ends. Germline CDR1 and CDR2: SGHDN and FVKESK. The CDR3 reads CASSQDEMNTGELFF. CDR3 DNA sequence: TGTGCCAGCAGCCAAGATGAGATGAACACCGGGGAGCTGTTTTTT.

The chain uses TRBV4-1 and TRBJ1-1; D uncertain. Trimming cost V 1 base and J 1 base, with 13 bases left between them. CDR3 length: 16 amino acids. The germline CDR1 and CDR2 sequences are MGHRA and YSYEKL. The CDR3 is CASSQVRRGTNTEAFF. DNA of the CDR3: TGCGCCAGCAGCCAAGTAAGGCGGGGAACGAACACTGAAGCTTTCTTT.